A single sample is the source of the 15 T cell receptor beta chains below, sequenced in a study of blood T cell repertoires in COVID-19. TCRdb's table, derived via immunoSEQ multiplex PCR, lists solely in-frame clones and lacks some. The table includes about 300,000 clones, around 84% detected once. Material for sequencing was PBMCs or T cells enriched from blood (not recorded which). All receptors come from a woman younger than 45 who had been exposed to COVID-19.

This clone was seen only once. This sequence joins TRBV5-5 and TRBJ2-7; TRBD1 is a possible D gene (6 bases). V lost 0 bases to trimming and J lost 0 bases, with 13 bases between them. Germline V CDR1 and CDR2: SGHKS, YYEKEE (reference sequence). The CDR3 is made up of 16 amino acids. CDR3 in amino acids: CASSLAPTGLSYEQYF. CDR3 nucleotide sequence: TGTGCCAGCAGCTTGGCCCCGACAGGCCTCTCCTACGAGCAGTACTTC.

In this sample, this clone turned up a few times. This same CDR3 is encoded by further DNA sequences in the sample. The chain couples TRBV11-1 to TRBJ2-1; D unresolved. The CDR3 is 13 residues long. Per germline, CDR1 SGHAT and CDR2 FQDESV (reference sequence). Between the trimmed V and J ends, which lost 3 bases and 4 bases, there was a span of 7 bases. CDR3 bases: TGTGCCAGCAGCTTGGAGCGTTACAATGAGCAGTTCTTC. Translated, it gives CASSLERYNEQFF.

The chain has TRBV28 and TRBJ2-2; D remains unclear. From germline, CDR1 is MDHEN and CDR2 SYDVKM. V shed 1 base and J shed 2 bases, with 5 bases lying between them. The CDR3 contains 14 residues. This chain's CDR3 is CASSLFSNTGELFF. For the CDR3, the DNA is TGTGCCAGCAGTTTATTTAGCAACACCGGGGAGCTGTTTTTT.

The V call is TRBV10-3, the J call TRBJ1-4, with a weak D call TRBD1 (5 bases). The CDR3 runs 12 residues. V was shortened by 3 bases and J by 7 bases, with 6 bases between the two germline ends. The germline CDR1 and CDR2 sequences are ENHRY and SYGVKD. CDR3 DNA sequence: TGTGCCATCAGTGAAAGGGGTGAAAAACTGTTTTTT. It encodes CAISERGEKLFF.

The chain employs TRBV7-9 and TRBJ1-4; 7 nucleotides agree with TRBD1. Trimming removed 4 bases from V and 6 bases from J; junction bases left unmatched: 11. The CDR3 consists of 16 residues. The V gene's germline CDR1 is SEHNR and CDR2 FQNEAQ (reference sequence). The CDR3 bases are TGTGCCAGCAGCTCCCCACTGACAGGGAAAGATGAAAAACTGTTTTTT. Residues: CASSSPLTGKDEKLFF.

The CDR3: CASSVGVQGKETQYF. The CDR3 region has the DNA TGTGCCAGCAGCGTAGGTGTTCAGGGAAAAGAGACCCAGTACTTC. This chain connects TRBV9 to TRBJ2-5, with a tentative D call TRBD1 (5 bases). The CDR3 runs 15 residues. Germline lookup yields CDR1 SGDLS and CDR2 YYNGEE. V gave up 0 bases and J gave up 3 bases, with 12 bases separating them.

DNA of the CDR3: TGTGCCGTCCAGGGGATGAGGGCTGAAGCTTTCTTT. This sequence encodes CAVQGMRAEAFF. The chain uses TRBV6-5 and TRBJ1-1; possibly TRBD1 for D (6 bases). Germline CDR1 and CDR2: MNHEY and SVGAGI. V gave up 11 bases and J gave up 6 bases, with 16 bases separating them. This CDR3 contains 12 residues.

The CDR3 loop reads CASRPDRDHGYTF. In nucleotides, the CDR3 is TGTGCCAGTCGTCCCGACAGAGACCATGGCTACACCTTC. V gene TRBV6-5 combines with J gene TRBJ1-2; a possible D gene is TRBD1 (5 bases). The CDR3 totals 13 residues. Per germline, CDR1 MNHEY and CDR2 SVGAGI. Trimming cost V 9 bases and J 6 bases, with 17 bases left between them.

The chain joins TRBV18 to TRBJ2-1, with TRBD1 identical over 7 bases. This CDR3 is 15 amino acids long. Losses at the gene ends were 8 bases for V and 0 bases for J; bases not matched to a gene: 7. Germline V CDR1 and CDR2: KGHSH, LQKENI. This chain's CDR3 is CASLPDRSSYNEQFF. CDR3 coding DNA: TGTGCCAGCCTACCGGACAGGAGCTCCTACAATGAGCAGTTCTTC.

This chain joins TRBV2 and TRBJ2-1; the D gene is possibly TRBD1 (5 bases). The CDR3 is 14 amino acids. V lost 4 bases and J 3 bases, leaving 10 bases between the germline ends. The germline V gene has CDR1 SNHLY and CDR2 FYNNEI. The DNA of the CDR3 is TGTGCCAGCAGTGTCGACAGCTTCTACAATGAGCAGTTCTTC. Its protein product is CASSVDSFYNEQFF.

The V call is TRBV3-1 (or the pseudogene TRBV3-2), the J call TRBJ1-2, with D perhaps TRBD1 (5 bases). The CDR3 is made up of 19 amino acids. Trimming took off 0 bases at V and 0 bases at J, with 20 bases between the two ends. Germline V gene data show CDR1 as LGHDT and CDR2 as YNNKEL (reference sequence). DNA for the CDR3: TGTGCCAGCAGCCAAGATCTTGTCTTTAGGGCAGGGACTAACTATGGCTACACCTTC. The encoded protein is CASSQDLVFRAGTNYGYTF.

V and J are TRBV5-4 and TRBJ1-1, with D unresolved. The V gene's germline CDR1 is SGHNT and CDR2 YYREEE (reference sequence). This CDR3 has 15 residues. The V and J ends lost 0 bases and 1 base respectively, with 10 bases between them. The CDR3 sequence: CASSLGAGSNTEAFF. The CDR3 DNA reads TGTGCCAGCAGCTTGGGGGCGGGGTCGAACACTGAAGCTTTCTTT.

The J gene is TRBJ1-1, the V gene TRBV7-8; unclear D gene. The length of the CDR3 is 16 residues. Trimming pared 2 bases from V and 1 base from J, leaving 14 bases between. Per germline, CDR1 SGHVS and CDR2 FQNEAQ. This chain's CDR3 is CASSLRQAATNTEAFF. Written as DNA, the CDR3 is TGTGCCAGCAGCTTACGTCAGGCAGCTACGAACACTGAAGCTTTCTTT.

The rearrangement links TRBV19 to TRBJ1-2; no definite D call. Germline V gene data show CDR1 as LNHDA and CDR2 as SQIVND (reference sequence). CDR3 size: 14 residues. Deletions cut 7 bases from V and 1 base from J, with 13 bases between. The CDR3 DNA follows: TGTGCCAGTAACAATACGGGGTATAACTATGGCTACACCTTC. Amino acid sequence: CASNNTGYNYGYTF.

The V call is TRBV4-1, the J call TRBJ1-2; possible D gene TRBD1, 6 bases. Germline V gives CDR1 MGHRA, CDR2 YSYEKL. CDR3 length: 15 residues. Between the trimmed V and J ends, which lost 1 base and 7 bases, there was a span of 16 bases. The CDR3 loop is CASSQVGPGESGYTF. The CDR3 DNA reads TGCGCCAGCAGCCAAGTAGGCCCAGGGGAGAGTGGCTACACCTTC.